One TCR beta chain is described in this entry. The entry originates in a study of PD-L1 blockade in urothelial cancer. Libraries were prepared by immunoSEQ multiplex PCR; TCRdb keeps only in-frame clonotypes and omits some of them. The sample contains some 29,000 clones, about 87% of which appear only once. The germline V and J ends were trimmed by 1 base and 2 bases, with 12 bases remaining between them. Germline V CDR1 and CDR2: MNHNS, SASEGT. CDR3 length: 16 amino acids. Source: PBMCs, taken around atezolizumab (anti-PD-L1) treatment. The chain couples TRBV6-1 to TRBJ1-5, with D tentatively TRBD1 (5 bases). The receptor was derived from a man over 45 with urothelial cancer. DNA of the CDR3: TGTGCCAGCAGTGAAGTGGGGGGAATGGGCAATCAGCCCCAGCATTTT. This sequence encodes CASSEVGGMGNQPQHF.